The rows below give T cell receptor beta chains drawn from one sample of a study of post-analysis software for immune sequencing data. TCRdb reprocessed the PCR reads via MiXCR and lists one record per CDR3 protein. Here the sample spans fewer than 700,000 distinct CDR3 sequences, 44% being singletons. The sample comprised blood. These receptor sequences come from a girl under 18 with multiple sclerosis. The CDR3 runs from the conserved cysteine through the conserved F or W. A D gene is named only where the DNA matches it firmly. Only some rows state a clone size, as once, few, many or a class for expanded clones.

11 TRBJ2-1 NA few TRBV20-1 CSAIHDNEQFF TGCAGTGCTATCCACGACAATGAGCAGTTCTTC
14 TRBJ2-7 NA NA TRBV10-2 CASSEGLSLYEQYF TGCGCCAGCAGTGAAGGGCTATCCCTCTACGAGCAGTACTTC
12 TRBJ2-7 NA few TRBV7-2 CASSSQGSEQYF TGTGCCAGCAGCTCACAGGGAAGCGAGCAGTACTTC
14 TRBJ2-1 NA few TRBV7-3 CASSSHGGAVEQFF TGTGCCAGCAGCTCCCACGGAGGGGCGGTTGAGCAGTTCTTC
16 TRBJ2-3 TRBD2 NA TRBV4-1 CASSQVGTSSTDTQYF TGCGCCAGCAGCCAAGTTGGGACTAGCTCGACAGATACGCAGTATTTT
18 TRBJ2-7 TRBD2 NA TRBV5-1 CASSLAETSGQGGYEQYF TGCGCCAGCAGCTTGGCCGAGACTAGCGGCCAAGGGGGATACGAGCAGTACTTC
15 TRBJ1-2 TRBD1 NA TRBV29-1 CSVEDSPTGNYGYTF TGCAGCGTTGAAGATTCCCCGACAGGGAACTATGGCTACACCTTC
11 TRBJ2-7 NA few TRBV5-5 CASSLGGPQYF TGTGCCAGCAGCTTGGGGGGCCCCCAGTACTTC
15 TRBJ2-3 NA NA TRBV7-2 CASSLLSRTTDTQYF TGTGCCAGCAGCTTATTGTCACGGACCACAGATACGCAGTATTTT
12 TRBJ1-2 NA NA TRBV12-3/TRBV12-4 CASSSLITGYTF TGTGCCAGCAGTTCCCTAATTACCGGCTACACCTTC
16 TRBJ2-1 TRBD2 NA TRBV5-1 CASSLASGSLYNEQFF TGCGCCAGCAGCTTGGCTAGCGGGAGTCTCTACAATGAGCAGTTCTTC
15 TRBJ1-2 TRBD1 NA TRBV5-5 CASSYLTGGDYGYTF TGTGCCAGCAGCTACCTGACAGGGGGGGACTATGGCTACACCTTC
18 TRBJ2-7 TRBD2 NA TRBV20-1 CSARDPRGTSGTSDEQYF TGCAGTGCTAGAGATCCAAGGGGGACTAGCGGGACTTCGGACGAGCAGTACTTC